This TCR beta chain was sequenced during a study of T cell responses to AZD1222 COVID-19 vaccine. The data were produced by immunoSEQ multiplex PCR, yet TCRdb's version contains in-frame clones alone and is incomplete. The table shows some 150,000 clones, with around 85% occurring only once. Findings and caveats of the study: Of the AZD1222 recipients, only 5 or 6 were seropositive at baseline. A reported finding is that nearly half of spike-specific TCRs target unmutated variant regions. White British donors predominated, females outnumbered males, and clonal diversity was possibly underestimated. No day 14 peak samples; only post-peak repertoires were characterized.

Remarks on this clone: Its antigen remains unknown.

The CDR3 sequence is 15 residues long. Germline V lookup: CDR1 GTSNPN, CDR2 SVGIG (reference sequence). V lost 8 bases, J lost 6 bases, and 24 bases lay in between. This clonotype was sampled from an adult in good health. V usage is TRBV30 and J usage is TRBJ2-3, with D possibly TRBD2 on 6 matching bases. This sample comprised peripheral blood, obtained on day 0 of AZD1222 vaccination. The CDR3 sequence is CALSGDPGAGDTQYF. The DNA of the CDR3 is TGTGCCCTCTCGGGGGATCCAGGAGCAGGGGATACGCAGTATTTT. Filled out from reference TRBV30 and TRBJ2-3, the complete variable domain reads SQTIHQWPATLVQPVGSPLSLECTVEGTSNPNLYWYRQAAGRGLQLLFYSVGIGQISSEVPQNLSASRPQDRQFILSSKKLLLSDSGFYLCALSGDPGAGDTQYFGPGTRLTVL.